The 3 T cell receptor beta chains below come from one sample, sequenced in a study of T cell clonality in common variable immunodeficiency. The repertoire was sequenced with immunoSEQ multiplex PCR; TCRdb's copy has only in-frame clones and lacks some. The data list 35,000 to 55,000 clones, none observed once; approximately 0.68% falls to the top ten. The sample consisted of peripheral blood mononuclear cells. Every receptor here comes from a person aged 18-70 years in good health.

In this sample, this clone turned up many times. The read is 3 residues too short to cover the CDR3 end, so that end is filled in from the germline J gene. The chain employs TRBV7-9 and TRBJ2-3, with TRBD2 identical over 10 bases. This CDR3 has 15 amino acids. Germline loops: CDR1 SEHNR, CDR2 FQNEAQ (reference sequence). V lost 0 bases to trimming and J lost 5 bases; unmatched junction nucleotides: 2. The CDR3 loop reads CASSLASGRVDTQYF. Partial CDR3 DNA: TGTGCCAGCAGCTTAGCCAGCGGGAGGGTAGATACG.

This clone has just a few counts. The read is 3 residues too short to cover the CDR3 end, so that end is filled in from the germline J gene. The chain combines TRBV6-1 with TRBJ1-3; 7 bases agree with TRBD1. V lost 4 bases to trimming and J lost 2 bases; unmatched junction nucleotides: 2. Germline CDR1 and CDR2: MNHNS and SASEGT. This CDR3 has 14 residues. Incomplete CDR3 DNA: TGTGCCAGCAGTGGAGGGGGCGCTGGAAACACC. Residues: CASSGGGAGNT. The whole CDR3 protein reads CASSGGGAGNTIYF.

Concerning this clone: The read finishes 3 residues shy of the CDR3 end, and the germline J gene is used to complete it. J is TRBJ1-1 and V is TRBV11-1; 7 bases fit TRBD1. In germline, CDR1 is SGHAT, CDR2 FQDESV (reference sequence). V trimming: 5 bases; J trimming: 0 bases; junction bases outside the gene matches: 3. The CDR3 is 14 residues long. CDR3 DNA (partial): TGTGCCAGCAGCGTGGACAGGATGAACACTGAA. It codes for CASSVDRMNTE. The full CDR3 reads CASSVDRMNTEAFF.